This TCR beta chain came from a study of T-cell reconstitution after alpha-beta-depleted transplantation in children. The TCRbeta library incorporated unique molecular identifiers. MiXCR was run by TCRdb on the PCR reads, yielding one entry per CDR3 protein. The table records 440,000 or so distinct CDR3 sequences, approximately 10% of them present only once. Germline CDR1 is SGHDT and CDR2 is YYEEEE. The CDR3 length is 16 residues. The J segment lost 0 bases and the V segment lost 4 bases, leaving 5 bases of the junction unmatched. This clonotype was observed a handful of times. The receptor comes from a human donor who donated a stem cell graft to a child with acute myeloid leukemia. This chain connects TRBV5-6 to TRBJ2-1; TRBD2 matches 9 bases. The starting material was PBMCs from the stem cell graft donor, obtained from the stem cell graft. The CDR3 region is CASSTISGGSYNEQFF. CDR3 DNA: TGTGCCAGCAGCACCATTAGCGGGGGCTCCTACAATGAGCAGTTCTTC.